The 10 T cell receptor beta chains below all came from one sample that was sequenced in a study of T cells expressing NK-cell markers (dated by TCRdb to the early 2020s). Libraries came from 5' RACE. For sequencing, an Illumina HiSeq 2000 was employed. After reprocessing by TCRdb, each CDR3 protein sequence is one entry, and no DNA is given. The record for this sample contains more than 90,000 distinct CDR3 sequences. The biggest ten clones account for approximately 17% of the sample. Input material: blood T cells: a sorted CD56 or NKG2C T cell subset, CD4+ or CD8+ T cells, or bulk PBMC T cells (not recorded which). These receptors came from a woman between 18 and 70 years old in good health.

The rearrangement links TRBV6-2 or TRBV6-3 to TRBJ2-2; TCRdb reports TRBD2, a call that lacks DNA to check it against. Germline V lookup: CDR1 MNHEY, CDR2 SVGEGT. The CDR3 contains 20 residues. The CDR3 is CASSLGMWREGRMNTGELFF.

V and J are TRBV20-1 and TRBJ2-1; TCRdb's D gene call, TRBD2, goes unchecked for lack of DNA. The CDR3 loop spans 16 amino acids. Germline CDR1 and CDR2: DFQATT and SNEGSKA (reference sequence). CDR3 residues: CSARGLQRGGEDEQFF.

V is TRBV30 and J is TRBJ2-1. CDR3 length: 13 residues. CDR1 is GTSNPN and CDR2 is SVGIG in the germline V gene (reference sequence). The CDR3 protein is CAWSPRSWDEQFF.

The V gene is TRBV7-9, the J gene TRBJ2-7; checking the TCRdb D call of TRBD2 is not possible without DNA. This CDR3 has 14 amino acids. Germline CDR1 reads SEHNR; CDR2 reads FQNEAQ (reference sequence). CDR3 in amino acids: CASSLFFERDEQYF.

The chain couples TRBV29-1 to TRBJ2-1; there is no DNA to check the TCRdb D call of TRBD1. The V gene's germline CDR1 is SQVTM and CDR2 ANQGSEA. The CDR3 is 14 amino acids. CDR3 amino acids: CSARQGQSRNEQFF.

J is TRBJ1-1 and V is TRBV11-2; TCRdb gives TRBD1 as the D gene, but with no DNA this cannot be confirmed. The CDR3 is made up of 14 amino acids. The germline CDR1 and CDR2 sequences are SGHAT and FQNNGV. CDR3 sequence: CASSQIGQGGEAFF. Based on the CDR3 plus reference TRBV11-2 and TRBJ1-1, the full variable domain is EAGVAQSPRYKIIEKRQSVAFWCNPISGHATLYWYQQILGQGPKLLIQFQNNGVVDDSQLPKDRFSAERLKGVDSTLKIQPAKLEDSAVYLCASSQIGQGGEAFFGQGTRLTVV.

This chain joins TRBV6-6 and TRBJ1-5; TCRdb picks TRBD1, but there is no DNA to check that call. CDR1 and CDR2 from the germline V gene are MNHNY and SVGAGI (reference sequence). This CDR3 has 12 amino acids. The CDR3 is CASRRDSQPQHF.

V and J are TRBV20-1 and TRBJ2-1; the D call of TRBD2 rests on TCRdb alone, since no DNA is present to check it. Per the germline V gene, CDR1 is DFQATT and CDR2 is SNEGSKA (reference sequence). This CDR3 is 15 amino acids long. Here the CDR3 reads CSAPGLAGIYNEQFF.

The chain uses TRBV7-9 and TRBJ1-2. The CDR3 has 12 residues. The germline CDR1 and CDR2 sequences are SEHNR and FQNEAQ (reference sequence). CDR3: CASSIEAPGYTF.

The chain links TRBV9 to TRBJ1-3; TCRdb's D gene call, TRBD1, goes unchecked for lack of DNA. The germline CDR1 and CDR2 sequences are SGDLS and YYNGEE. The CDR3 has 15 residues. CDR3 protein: CASSVDSGTGNTIYF.